This T cell receptor beta chain was captured in a study of a mutant IDH1 vaccine in newly diagnosed glioma. About the research overall: The therapy given earlier, which was standard therapy, consisted of radiotherapy, temozolomide, or both, and most of the patients received both.

Study-wide results and caveats: Of the patients, 80% to 95% had vaccine-induced immune responses. Changes to the top peripheral T cell clonotypes appeared unrelated to pseudoprogression.

From germline, CDR1 is SSHAT and CDR2 FNYEAQ (reference sequence). This CDR3 is 14 amino acids long. The data were produced by immunoSEQ multiplex PCR, yet TCRdb's version contains in-frame clones alone and is incomplete. Counted here are roughly 120,000 clones, just under 80% occurring once; the ten biggest clones make up 5.5%. In the case of this clone: Its target is not known. One end of the junction does not line up with germline, which may come from a read error.

Time point meaning: week 11, during vaccination. Every vaccination contained 300 ug of the mutant IDH1 20-mer peptide and was paired with topical imiquimod. New WHO grade 3 or 4 astrocytomas that were IDH1-mutant and ATRX-lost had been found in donors. This receptor was obtained from a man aged 40-55 years with glioma. This material consisted of PBMCs, taken from a glioma patient whose treatment included an IDH1 peptide vaccine. The chain couples TRBV7-7 to TRBJ1-4; D possibly corresponds to TRBD1 (5 bases). DNA of the CDR3: TGTGCTAGCAGCTCGGGGGAAGGGAATGAAAAACTGTTTTTT. Translated, it gives CASSSGEGNEKLFF.